This TCR beta chain was sequenced in a study of shared clonotypes between healthy human individuals. About this clone itself: The sample carries other DNA sequences with the same CDR3.

The table came from immunoSEQ multiplex PCR; TCRdb's copy has only in-frame clones and leaves some out. The data hold a few million clones, with nearly 97% observed a single time. The sample consisted of naive CD4+ T cells sorted from blood. Subset indicated: CD45RA+ positively selected. This receptor was taken from a man aged 18 to 29 in good health.

CDR3 amino acids: CASSLGRETQYF. The CDR3 DNA is TGTGCCAGCAGCTTGGGGAGAGAGACCCAGTACTTC. This chain uses TRBV5-4 with TRBJ2-5; D is unclear. Trimming left V 0 bases short and J 4 bases short, with 4 bases between. The CDR3 loop spans 12 amino acids. CDR1 is SGHNT, CDR2 YYREEE, per germline (reference sequence).